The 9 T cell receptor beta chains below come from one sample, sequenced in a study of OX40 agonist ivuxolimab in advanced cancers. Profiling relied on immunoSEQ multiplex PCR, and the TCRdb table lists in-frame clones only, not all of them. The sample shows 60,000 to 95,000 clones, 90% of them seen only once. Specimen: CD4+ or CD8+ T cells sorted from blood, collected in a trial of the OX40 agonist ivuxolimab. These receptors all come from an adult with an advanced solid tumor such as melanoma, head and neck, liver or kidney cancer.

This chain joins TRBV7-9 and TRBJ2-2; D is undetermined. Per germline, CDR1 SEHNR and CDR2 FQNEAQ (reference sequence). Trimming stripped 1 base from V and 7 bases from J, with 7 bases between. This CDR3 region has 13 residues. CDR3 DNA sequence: TGTGCCAGCAGCTTAGATGGTGGCGGGGAGCTGTTTTTT. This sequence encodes CASSLDGGGELFF.

The DNA of the CDR3 is TGTGCCAGCAGCGGAGAAACAGGGGGAAATGGCTACACCTTC. Translating gives CASSGETGGNGYTF. The chain joins TRBV9 to TRBJ1-2, with 8 bases fitting TRBD1. V was clipped by 3 bases and J by 6 bases; unmatched bases: 7. Germline V gene sequence: CDR1 SGDLS, CDR2 YYNGEE. The CDR3 spans 14 residues.

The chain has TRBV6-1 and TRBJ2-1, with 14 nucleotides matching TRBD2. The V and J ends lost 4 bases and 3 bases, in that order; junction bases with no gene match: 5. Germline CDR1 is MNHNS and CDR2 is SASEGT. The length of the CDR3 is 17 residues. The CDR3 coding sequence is TGTGCCAGCAGTGCCGGGACTAGCGGGAGTGTCTACAATGAGCAGTTCTTC. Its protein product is CASSAGTSGSVYNEQFF.

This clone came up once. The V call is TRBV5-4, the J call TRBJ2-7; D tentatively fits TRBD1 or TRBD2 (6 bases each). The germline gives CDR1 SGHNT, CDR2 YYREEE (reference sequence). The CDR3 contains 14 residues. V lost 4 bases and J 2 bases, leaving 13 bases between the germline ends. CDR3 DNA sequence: TGTGCCAGCAGCCCGGACCGGGGGCCCTACGAGCAGTACTTC. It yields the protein CASSPDRGPYEQYF.

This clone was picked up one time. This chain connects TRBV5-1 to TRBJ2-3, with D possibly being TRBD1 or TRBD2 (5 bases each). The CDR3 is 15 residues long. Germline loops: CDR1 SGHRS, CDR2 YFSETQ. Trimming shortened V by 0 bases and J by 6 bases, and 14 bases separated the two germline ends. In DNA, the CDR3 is TGCGCCAGCAGCTTGGAGGGACCCCTAGGTGATACGCAGTATTTT. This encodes CASSLEGPLGDTQYF.

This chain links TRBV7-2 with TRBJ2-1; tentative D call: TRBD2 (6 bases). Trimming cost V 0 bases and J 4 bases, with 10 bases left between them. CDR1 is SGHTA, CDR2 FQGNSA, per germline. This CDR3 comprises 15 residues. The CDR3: CASSLAGGQYNEQFF. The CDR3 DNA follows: TGTGCCAGCAGCTTAGCGGGAGGACAATACAATGAGCAGTTCTTC.

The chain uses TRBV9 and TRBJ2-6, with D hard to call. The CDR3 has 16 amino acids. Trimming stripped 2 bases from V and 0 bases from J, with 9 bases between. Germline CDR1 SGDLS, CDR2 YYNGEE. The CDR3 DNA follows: TGTGCCAGCAGCGTGGGGTCCGTCTCTGGGGCCAACGTCCTGACTTTC. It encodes CASSVGSVSGANVLTF. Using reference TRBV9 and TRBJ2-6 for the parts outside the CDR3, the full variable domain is DSGVTQTPKHLITATGQRVTLRCSPRSGDLSVYWYQQSLDQGLQFLIQYYNGEERAKGNILERFSAQQFPDLHSELNLSSLELGDSALYFCASSVGSVSGANVLTFGAGSRLTVL.

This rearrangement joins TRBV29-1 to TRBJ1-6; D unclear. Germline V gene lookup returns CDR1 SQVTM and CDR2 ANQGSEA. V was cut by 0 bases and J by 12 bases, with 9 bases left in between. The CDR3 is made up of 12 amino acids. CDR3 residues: CSVEDQGKPLHF. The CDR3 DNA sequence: TGCAGCGTTGAAGATCAAGGGAAACCCCTCCACTTT.

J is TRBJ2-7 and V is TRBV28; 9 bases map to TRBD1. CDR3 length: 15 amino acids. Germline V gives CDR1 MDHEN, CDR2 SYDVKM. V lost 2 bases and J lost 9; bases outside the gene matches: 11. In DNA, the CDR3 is TGTGCCAGCAGTTTAAGACTCGGGACAGGGCAATGGCAGTACTTC. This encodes CASSLRLGTGQWQYF. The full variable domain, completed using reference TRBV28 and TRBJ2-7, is DVKVTQSSRYLVKRTGEKVFLECVQDMDHENMFWYRQDPGLGLRLIYFSYDVKMKEKGDIPEGYSVSREKKERFSLILESASTNQTSMYLCASSLRLGTGQWQYFGPGTRLTVT.